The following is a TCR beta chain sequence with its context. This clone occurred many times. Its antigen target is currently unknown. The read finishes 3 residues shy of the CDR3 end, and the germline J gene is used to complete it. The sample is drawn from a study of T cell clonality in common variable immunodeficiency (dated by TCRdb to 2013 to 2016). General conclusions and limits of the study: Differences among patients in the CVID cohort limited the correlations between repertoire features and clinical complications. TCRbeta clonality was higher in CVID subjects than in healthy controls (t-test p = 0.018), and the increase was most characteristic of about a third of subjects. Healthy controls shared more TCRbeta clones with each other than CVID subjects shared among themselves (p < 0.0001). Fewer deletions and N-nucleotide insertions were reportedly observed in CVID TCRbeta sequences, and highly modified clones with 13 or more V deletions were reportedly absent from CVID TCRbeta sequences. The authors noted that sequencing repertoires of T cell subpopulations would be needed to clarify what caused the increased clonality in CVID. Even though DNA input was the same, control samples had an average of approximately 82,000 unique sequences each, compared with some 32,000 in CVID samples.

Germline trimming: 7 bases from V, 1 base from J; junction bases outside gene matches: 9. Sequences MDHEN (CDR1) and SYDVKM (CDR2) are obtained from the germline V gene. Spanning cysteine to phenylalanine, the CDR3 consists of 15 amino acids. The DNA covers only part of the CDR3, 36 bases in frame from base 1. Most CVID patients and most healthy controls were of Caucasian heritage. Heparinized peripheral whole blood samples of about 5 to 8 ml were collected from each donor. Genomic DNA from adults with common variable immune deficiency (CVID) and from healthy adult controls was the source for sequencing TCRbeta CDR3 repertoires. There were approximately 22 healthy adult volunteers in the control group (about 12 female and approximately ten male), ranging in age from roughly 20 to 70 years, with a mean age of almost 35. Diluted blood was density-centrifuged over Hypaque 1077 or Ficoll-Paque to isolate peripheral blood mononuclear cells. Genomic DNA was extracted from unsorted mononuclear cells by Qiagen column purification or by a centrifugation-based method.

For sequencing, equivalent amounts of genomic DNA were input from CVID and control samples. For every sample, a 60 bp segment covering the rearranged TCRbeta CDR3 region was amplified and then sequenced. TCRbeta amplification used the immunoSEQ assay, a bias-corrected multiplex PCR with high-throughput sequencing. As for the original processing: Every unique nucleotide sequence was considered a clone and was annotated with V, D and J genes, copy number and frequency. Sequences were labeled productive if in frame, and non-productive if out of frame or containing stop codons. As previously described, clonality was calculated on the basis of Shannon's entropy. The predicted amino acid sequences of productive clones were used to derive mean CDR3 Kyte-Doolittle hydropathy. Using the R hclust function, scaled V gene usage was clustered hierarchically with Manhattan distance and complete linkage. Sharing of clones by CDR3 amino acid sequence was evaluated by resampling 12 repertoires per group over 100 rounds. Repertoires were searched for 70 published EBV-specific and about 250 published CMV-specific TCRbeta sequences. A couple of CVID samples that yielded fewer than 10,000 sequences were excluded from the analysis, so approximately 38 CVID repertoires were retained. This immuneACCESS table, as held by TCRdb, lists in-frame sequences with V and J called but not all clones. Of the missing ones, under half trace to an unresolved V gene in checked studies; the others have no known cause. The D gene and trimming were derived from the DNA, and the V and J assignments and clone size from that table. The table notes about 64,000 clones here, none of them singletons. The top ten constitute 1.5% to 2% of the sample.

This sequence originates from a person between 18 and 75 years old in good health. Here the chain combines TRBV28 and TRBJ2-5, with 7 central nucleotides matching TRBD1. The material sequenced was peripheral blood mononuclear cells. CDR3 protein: CASTPGQTFQETQYF. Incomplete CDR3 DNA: TGTGCCAGCACTCCGGGACAGACCTTCCAAGAGACC.